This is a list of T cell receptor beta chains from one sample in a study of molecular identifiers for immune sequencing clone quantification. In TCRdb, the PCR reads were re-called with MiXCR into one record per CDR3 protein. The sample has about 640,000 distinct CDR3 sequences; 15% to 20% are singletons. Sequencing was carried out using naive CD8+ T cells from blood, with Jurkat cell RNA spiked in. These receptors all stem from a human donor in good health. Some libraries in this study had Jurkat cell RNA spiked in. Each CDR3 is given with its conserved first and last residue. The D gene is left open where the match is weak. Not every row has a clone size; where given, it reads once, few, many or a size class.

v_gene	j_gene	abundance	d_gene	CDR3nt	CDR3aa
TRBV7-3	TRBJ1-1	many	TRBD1	TGTGCCAGCAGCTCCACCGGGACAGACACTGAAGCTTTCTTT	CASSSTGTDTEAFF
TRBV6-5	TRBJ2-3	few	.	TGTGCCAGCACCCCATCCCAGGGTTACACAGATACGCAGTATTTT	CASTPSQGYTDTQYF
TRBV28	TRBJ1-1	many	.	TGTGCCAGCAGACCGACCATGAACACTGAAGCTTTCTTT	CASRPTMNTEAFF
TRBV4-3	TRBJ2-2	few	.	TGCGCCAGCAGCCAAGATCTTCGGGGTCCGAACACCGGGGAGCTGTTTTTT	CASSQDLRGPNTGELFF
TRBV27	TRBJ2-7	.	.	TGTGCCAGCAGTTTCTCGACAGGCTACTCCTACGTGCAGTACTTC	CASSFSTGYSYVQYF
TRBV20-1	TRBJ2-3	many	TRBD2	TGCAGTGCTAGAGATCAGAGACTAGCGGGCACAAGCACAGATACGCAGTATTTT	CSARDQRLAGTSTDTQYF
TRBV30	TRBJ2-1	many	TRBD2	TGTGCCTGGAGTGTACTGGCGGGAGTGGATGAGCAGTTCTTC	CAWSVLAGVDEQFF
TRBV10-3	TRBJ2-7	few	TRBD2	TGTGCCATCAGTGAGTCGACTAGCGGGAGGCTCTACGAGCAGTACTTC	CAISESTSGRLYEQYF
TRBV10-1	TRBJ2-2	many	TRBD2	TGCGCCAGCTCCTATAGCGGGGAGAACACCGGGGAGCTGTTTTTT	CASSYSGENTGELFF
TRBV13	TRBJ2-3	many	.	TGTGCCAGCAGCTTATCGATAGAGGGGGTATCTTGGTCCGACAGCTCGAACACAGATACGCAGTATTTT	CASSLSIEGVSWSDSSNTDTQYF
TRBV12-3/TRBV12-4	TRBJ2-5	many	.	TGTGCCAGCAGTTTATATGGGACACAGCCTGAGACCCAGTACTTC	CASSLYGTQPETQYF
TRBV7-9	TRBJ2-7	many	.	TGTGCCAGCAGCTTACCCCTCTCCTCCTACGAGCAGTACTTC	CASSLPLSSYEQYF
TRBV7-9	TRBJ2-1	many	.	TGTGCCAGCAGCTTAGCACTAGCTCCGAATGAGCAGTTCTTC	CASSLALAPNEQFF
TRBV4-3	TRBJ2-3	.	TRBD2	TGCGCCAGCAGCCAAGATCTCCCGGGGGGGCCCACAGATACGCAGTATTTT	CASSQDLPGGPTDTQYF
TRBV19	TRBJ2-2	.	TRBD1	TGTGCCAGTAGTCGGGGGACAGGGAACACCGGGGAGCTGTTTTTT	CASSRGTGNTGELFF
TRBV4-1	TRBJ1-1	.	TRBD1	TGCGCCAGCAGCCAAAGGGGGAGCACTACAGGGGGCACTGAAGCTTTCTTT	CASSQRGSTTGGTEAFF
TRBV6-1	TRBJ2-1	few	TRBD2	TGTGCCAGCAGTGATAGGGCTAGCGGGACCTATGAGCAGTTCTTC	CASSDRASGTYEQFF
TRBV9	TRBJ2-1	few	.	TGTGCCAGCAGCGTAGTCGACCTTTACAATGAGCAGTTCTTC	CASSVVDLYNEQFF
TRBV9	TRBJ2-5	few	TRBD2	TGTGCCAGCAGCGCTGGGGGGGGGACCCAGTACTTC	CASSAGGGTQYF
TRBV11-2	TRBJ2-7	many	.	TGTGCCAGCAGCTTATACGGTGGCGGCGTCTACGAGCAGTACTTC	CASSLYGGGVYEQYF
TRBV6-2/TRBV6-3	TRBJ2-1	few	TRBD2	TGTGCCAGCAGGGGGACTAGCGGGAGTAATGAGCAGTTCTTC	CASRGTSGSNEQFF
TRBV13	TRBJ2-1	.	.	TGTGCCAGCAGCCACGAGGCGGGCAATGAGCAGTTCTTC	CASSHEAGNEQFF
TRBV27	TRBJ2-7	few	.	TGTGCCAGCGGTGTCGGCGGCTCCTACGAGCAGTACTTC	CASGVGGSYEQYF
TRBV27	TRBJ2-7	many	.	TGTGCCAGCAGGACCGGGACAAGCTCCTACGAGCAGTACTTC	CASRTGTSSYEQYF
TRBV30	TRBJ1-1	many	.	TGTGCCTGGAGTGTATGGAACAGAGAAGCTTTCTTT	CAWSVWNREAFF
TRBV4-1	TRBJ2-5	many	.	TGCGCCAGCAGCCAAGATCTGGAGACCCAGTACTTC	CASSQDLETQYF
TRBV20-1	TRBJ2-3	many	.	TGCAGTGCGCGCTCCTCCGACGAGAGCACAGATACGCAGTATTTT	CSARSSDESTDTQYF
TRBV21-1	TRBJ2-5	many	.	TGTGCCAGCAGCAAGGGACGGCAAGAGACCCAGTACTTC	CASSKGRQETQYF
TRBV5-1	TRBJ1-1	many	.	TGCGCCAGCAGCTTGGGTGAGAGAACTTTGAACACTGAAGCTTTCTTT	CASSLGERTLNTEAFF
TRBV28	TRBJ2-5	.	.	TGTGCCAGCAGTTTATTTGTCAGGGCATGGGAAGAGACCCAGTACTTC	CASSLFVRAWEETQYF
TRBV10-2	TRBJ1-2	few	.	TGCGCCAGCGGGGGCCAGGGCCTCCTTTTGGATGGCTACACCTTC	CASGGQGLLLDGYTF
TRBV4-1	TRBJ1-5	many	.	TGCGCCAGCAGCCCTTCGGGTGGCGCTGGTGGATCAGAGCCCCAGCATTTT	CASSPSGGAGGSEPQHF
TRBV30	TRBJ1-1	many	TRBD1	TGTGCCTGGAGTGTCCCGGACAGGGGCTCGGACACTGAAGCTTTCTTT	CAWSVPDRGSDTEAFF
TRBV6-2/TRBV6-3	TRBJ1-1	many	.	TGTGCCAGCAGTTACCTAGACACAGGCGTTAACACTGAAGCTTTCTTT	CASSYLDTGVNTEAFF
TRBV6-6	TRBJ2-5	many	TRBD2	TGTGCCAGCAGTTACTCTTGGACTAGCGGGGGGTCTGAGACCCAGTACTTC	CASSYSWTSGGSETQYF
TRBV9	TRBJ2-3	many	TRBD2	TGTGCCAGCAGGCCGGGGCGGGAGAACACAGATACGCAGTATTTT	CASRPGRENTDTQYF
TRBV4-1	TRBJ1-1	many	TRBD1	TGCGCCAGCAGCCAAGAAGGGACAGGGGGCCTCACTGAAGCTTTCTTT	CASSQEGTGGLTEAFF
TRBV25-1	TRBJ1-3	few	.	TGTGCCAGCAGTGAATCGAGGGTCTCTGGAAACACCATATATTTT	CASSESRVSGNTIYF
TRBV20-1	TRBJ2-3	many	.	TGCAGTGCTAAGGACTCTTTTGGATTAGATACGCAGTATTTT	CSAKDSFGLDTQYF
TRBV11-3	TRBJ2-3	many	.	TGTGCCAGCAGCCCAGGTGGCGAAGATACGCAGTATTTT	CASSPGGEDTQYF
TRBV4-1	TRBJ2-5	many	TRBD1	TGCGCCAGCAGCCAAGCCGACAGGGGAAGGCAAGAGACCCAGTACTTC	CASSQADRGRQETQYF
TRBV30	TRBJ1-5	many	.	TGTGCCTGGAGTGGAGGTCAGGGCTACAATCAGCCCCAGCATTTT	CAWSGGQGYNQPQHF
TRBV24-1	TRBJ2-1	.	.	TGTGCCACCAGTGATTTGGAGGGAGGTACCTACAATGAGCAGTTCTTC	CATSDLEGGTYNEQFF
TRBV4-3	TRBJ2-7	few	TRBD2	TGCGCCAGCAGCCAAGATTGGGCTAGCGGGAGAATGTACGAGCAGTACTTC	CASSQDWASGRMYEQYF
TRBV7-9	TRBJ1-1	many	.	TGTGCCAGCAGCTTATCTTTTCCTGAAGCTTTCTTT	CASSLSFPEAFF
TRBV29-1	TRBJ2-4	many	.	TGCAGCGTTGGATCGGGGGTAAACAACATTCAGTACTTC	CSVGSGVNNIQYF
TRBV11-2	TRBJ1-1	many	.	TGTGCCAGCAGCTTAGGGGGGCGCAGGACTGAAGCTTTCTTT	CASSLGGRRTEAFF
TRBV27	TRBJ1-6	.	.	TGTGCCGGCAGTTCCCCCCGACAGAATTCACCCCTCCACTTT	CAGSSPRQNSPLHF
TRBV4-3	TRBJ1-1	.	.	TGCGCCAGCAGCCAAGATTGGGTCGCGAACACTGAAGCTTTCTTT	CASSQDWVANTEAFF
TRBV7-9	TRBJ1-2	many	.	TGTGCCAGCAGCTTAGCTGTAGGACAGATGTTTCATGGCTACACCTTC	CASSLAVGQMFHGYTF
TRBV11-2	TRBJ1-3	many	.	TGTGCCAGCAGCTACCACTCCGGTCGGACGGAAAACACCATATATTTT	CASSYHSGRTENTIYF
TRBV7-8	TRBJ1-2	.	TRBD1	TGTGCCAGCAGCTTAGCTCCCGGGACAGGAACCCCAACAGACTATGGCTACACCTTC	CASSLAPGTGTPTDYGYTF
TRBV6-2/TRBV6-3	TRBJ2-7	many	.	TGTGCCAGCAGTTTAGACAGAGCTCTCTACGAGCAGTACTTC	CASSLDRALYEQYF